This is a list of T cell receptor beta chains from one sample in a study of blood T cell repertoires in COVID-19. Sequenced by immunoSEQ multiplex PCR; TCRdb stores in-frame clones only, minus some. The sample lists about 220,000 clones, about 88% occurring once. The sample taken for sequencing was PBMCs or T cells enriched from blood (not recorded which). These receptors were collected from a young woman who had recovered from COVID-19. CDR3s include the opening cysteine and the closing phenylalanine or tryptophan. A D gene is named only where the DNA matches it firmly. Expanded clones are given a class, and other clones once, few, many or no size at all.

>TRBJ2-2|NA|TRBD2|TRBV25-1
TGTGCCAGCCTGGGCAAGGGAGGGACCGGGGAGCTGTTTTTT
CASLGKGGTGELFF
>TRBJ1-5|NA|TRBD1|TRBV19
TGTGCCAGTAATGAGGGACAGATCAGCAATCAGCCCCAGCATTTT
CASNEGQISNQPQHF
>TRBJ1-2|NA|NA|TRBV24-1
TGTGCCACCAGTGACCCCGACAGGAACTATGGCTACACCTTC
CATSDPDRNYGYTF
>TRBJ1-2|NA|TRBD1|TRBV5-4
TGTGCCAGCAGCGGGAGACAGGGATCCTATGGCTACACCTTC
CASSGRQGSYGYTF
>TRBJ2-2|once|NA|TRBV15
TGTGCCACCAGCAGCCTTCTCCCCGGGGAGCTGTTTTTT
CATSSLLPGELFF
>TRBJ1-1|NA|NA|TRBV12-3/TRBV12-4
TGTGCCAGCAGTTTTGGACAGCGCACTGAAGCTTTCTTT
CASSFGQRTEAFF
>TRBJ2-5|once|TRBD2|TRBV6-2/TRBV6-3
TGTGCCAGCAGTTACTCGCTGGGAGGGGAGACCCAGTACTTC
CASSYSLGGETQYF
>TRBJ2-3|NA|TRBD2|TRBV14
TGTGCCAGCAGCCAACGGGACTACACAGATACGCAGTATTTT
CASSQRDYTDTQYF
>TRBJ2-7|NA|NA|TRBV7-8
TGTGCCAGCAGCCCAAGGACAGACAACGACGAGCAGTACTTC
CASSPRTDNDEQYF
>TRBJ2-3|NA|NA|TRBV7-3
TGTGCCAGCAGCTTAGGGGGGAGCCAAGATACGCAGTATTTT
CASSLGGSQDTQYF